The clone carrying this T cell receptor beta chain was counted ten times or more. The data were obtained in a study of T cell repertoires in cytomegalovirus infection. This CDR3 contains 13 residues. CDR1 is SQVTM, CDR2 ANQGSEA, per germline. Between the trimmed V and J ends, which lost 1 base and 6 bases, there was a span of 10 bases. MiXCR, applied by TCRdb to the reads, yields one record per CDR3 protein. The sample contains about 240,000 distinct CDR3 sequences, roughly 6.5% of which appear only once. This TCR came from a human donor in good health (CMV status not recorded). Some clones in this sample may be carry-over from other donors' samples. The V and J genes are TRBV29-1 and TRBJ2-1, with D hard to call. The sequenced sample consisted of PBMCs. The CDR3 coding sequence is TGCAGCGTTGAAGGCCAAGGAAGCAATGAGCAGTTCTTC. Its protein product is CSVEGQGSNEQFF.